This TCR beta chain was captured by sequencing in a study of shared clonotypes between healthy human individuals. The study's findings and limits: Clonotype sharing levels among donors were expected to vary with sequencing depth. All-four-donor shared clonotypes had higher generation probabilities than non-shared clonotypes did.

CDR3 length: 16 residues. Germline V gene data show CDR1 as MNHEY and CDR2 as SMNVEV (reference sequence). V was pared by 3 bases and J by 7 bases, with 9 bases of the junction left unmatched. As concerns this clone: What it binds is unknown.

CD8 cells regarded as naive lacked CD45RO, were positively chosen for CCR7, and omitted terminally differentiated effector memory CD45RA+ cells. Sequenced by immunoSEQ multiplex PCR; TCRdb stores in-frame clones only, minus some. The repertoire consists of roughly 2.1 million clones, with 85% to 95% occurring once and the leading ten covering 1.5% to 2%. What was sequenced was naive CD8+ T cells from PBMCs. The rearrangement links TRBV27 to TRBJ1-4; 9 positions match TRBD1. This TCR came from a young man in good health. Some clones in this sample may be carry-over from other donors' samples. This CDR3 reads CASSLLQGAGGEKLFF. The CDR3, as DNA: TGTGCCAGCAGTTTGTTACAGGGGGCAGGTGGTGAAAAACTGTTTTTT.